The 2 T cell receptor beta chains in this list originate from one sample, sequenced in a study of technical replicates of blood from several donors. Sequenced by immunoSEQ multiplex PCR; TCRdb stores in-frame clones only, minus some. This table holds roughly 80,000 clones, approximately 91% found once. Specimen: T cells isolated from PBMCs. The receptors come from a human donor in good health.

The CDR3 DNA reads as TGTGCCAGCAGTTTGTTCCAGGGAAGCGAGCAGTACTTC. The encoded protein is CASSLFQGSEQYF. The chain recombines TRBV27 with TRBJ2-7, with a tentative D call TRBD1 (5 bases). CDR1 MNHEY and CDR2 SMNVEV come from the germline V gene (reference sequence). The CDR3 sequence is 13 residues long. Trimming cost V 3 bases and J 6 bases, with 12 bases left between them.

The chain has TRBV5-1 and TRBJ2-2, with a weak D call TRBD2 (6 bases). V was cut by 0 bases and J by 7 bases, with 13 bases left in between. This CDR3 has 15 amino acids. The germline CDR1 and CDR2 sequences are SGHRS and YFSETQ. The CDR3: CASSLAGGSYGELFF. The CDR3 region has the DNA TGCGCCAGCAGCTTGGCCGGGGGTAGTTACGGGGAGCTGTTTTTT.